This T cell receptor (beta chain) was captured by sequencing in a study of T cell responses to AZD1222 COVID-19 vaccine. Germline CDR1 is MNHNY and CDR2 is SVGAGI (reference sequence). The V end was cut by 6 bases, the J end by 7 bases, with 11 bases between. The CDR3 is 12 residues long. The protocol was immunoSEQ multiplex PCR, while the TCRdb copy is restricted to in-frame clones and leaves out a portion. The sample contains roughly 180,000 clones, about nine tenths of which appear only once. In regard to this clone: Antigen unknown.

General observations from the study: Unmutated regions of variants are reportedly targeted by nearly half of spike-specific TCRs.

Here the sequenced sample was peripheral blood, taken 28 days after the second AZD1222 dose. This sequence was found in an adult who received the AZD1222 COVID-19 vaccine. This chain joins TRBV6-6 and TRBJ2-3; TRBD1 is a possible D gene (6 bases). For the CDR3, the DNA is TGTGCCAGCAGCACGGGACAAAATACGCAGTATTTT. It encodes CASSTGQNTQYF.